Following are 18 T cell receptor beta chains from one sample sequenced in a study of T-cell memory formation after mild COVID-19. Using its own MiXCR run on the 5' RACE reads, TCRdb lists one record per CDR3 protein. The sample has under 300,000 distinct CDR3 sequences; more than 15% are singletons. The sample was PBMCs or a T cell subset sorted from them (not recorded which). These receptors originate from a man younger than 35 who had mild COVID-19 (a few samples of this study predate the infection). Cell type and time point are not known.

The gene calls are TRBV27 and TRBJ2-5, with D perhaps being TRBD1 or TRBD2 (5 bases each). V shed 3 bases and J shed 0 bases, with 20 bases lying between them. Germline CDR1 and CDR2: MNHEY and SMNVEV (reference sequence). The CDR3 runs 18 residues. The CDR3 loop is CASSLERGEVTHQETQYF. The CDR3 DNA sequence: TGTGCCAGCAGTTTGGAGAGGGGCGAGGTAACGCACCAAGAGACCCAGTACTTC.

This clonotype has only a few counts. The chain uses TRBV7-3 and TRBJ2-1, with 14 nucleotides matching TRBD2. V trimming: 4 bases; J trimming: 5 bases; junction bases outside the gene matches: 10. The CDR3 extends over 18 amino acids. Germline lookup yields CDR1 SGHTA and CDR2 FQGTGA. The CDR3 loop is CASSSAQVTSGRDNEQFF. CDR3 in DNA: TGTGCCAGCAGCTCGGCTCAAGTGACTAGCGGGAGGGACAATGAGCAGTTCTTC.

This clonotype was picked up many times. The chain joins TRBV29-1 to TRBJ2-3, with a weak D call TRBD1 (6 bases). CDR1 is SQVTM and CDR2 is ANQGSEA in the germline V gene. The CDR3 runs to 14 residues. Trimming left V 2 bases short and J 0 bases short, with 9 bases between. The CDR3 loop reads CSVERDTSTDTQYF. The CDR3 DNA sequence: TGCAGCGTTGAAAGGGACACGAGCACAGATACGCAGTATTTT.

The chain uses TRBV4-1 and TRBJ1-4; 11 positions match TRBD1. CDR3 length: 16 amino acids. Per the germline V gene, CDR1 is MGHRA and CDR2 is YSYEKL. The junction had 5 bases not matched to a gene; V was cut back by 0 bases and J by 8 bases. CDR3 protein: CASSQDWGQGEEKLFF. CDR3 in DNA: TGCGCCAGCAGCCAAGATTGGGGACAGGGGGAGGAAAAACTGTTTTTT.

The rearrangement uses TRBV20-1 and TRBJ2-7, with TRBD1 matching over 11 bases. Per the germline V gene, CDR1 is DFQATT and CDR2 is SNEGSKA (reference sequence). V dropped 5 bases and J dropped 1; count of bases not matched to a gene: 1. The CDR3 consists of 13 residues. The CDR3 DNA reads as TGCAGTGCTTGGGACAGGGGGTCCTACGAGCAGTACTTC. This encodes CSAWDRGSYEQYF.

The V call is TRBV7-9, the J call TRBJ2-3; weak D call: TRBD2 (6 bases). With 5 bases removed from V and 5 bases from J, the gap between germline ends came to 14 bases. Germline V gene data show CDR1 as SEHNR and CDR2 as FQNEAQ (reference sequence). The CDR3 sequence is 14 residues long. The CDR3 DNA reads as TGTGCCAGCAGCCCGGACTACGCTGTAGATACGCAGTATTTT. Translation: CASSPDYAVDTQYF.

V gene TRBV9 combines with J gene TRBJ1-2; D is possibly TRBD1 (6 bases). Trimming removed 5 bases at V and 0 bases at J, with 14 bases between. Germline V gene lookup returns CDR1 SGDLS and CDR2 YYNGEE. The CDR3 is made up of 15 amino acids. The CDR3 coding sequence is TGTGCCAGCAGTCAAAGGACAGCGTCTAACTATGGCTACACCTTC. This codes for CASSQRTASNYGYTF.

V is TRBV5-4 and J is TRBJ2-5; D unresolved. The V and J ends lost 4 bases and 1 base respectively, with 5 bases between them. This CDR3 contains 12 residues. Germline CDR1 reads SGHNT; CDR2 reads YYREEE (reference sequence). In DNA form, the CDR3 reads TGTGCCAGCAGCAGGACCCAAGAGACCCAGTACTTC. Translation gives CASSRTQETQYF.

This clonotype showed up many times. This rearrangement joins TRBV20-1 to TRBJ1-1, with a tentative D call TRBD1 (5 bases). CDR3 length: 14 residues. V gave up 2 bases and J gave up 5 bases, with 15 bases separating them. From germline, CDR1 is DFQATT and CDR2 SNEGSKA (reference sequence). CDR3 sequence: CSARWGPGGTEAFF. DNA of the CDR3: TGCAGTGCTAGATGGGGCCCGGGAGGGACTGAAGCTTTCTTT.

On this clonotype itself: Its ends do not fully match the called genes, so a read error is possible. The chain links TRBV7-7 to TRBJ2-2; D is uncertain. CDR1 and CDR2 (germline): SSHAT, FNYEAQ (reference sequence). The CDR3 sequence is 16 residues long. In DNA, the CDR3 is TGTGCTAGCAGCTTCACCCTACAAGGATTCACCGGGGAGCTGTTTTTT. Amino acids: CASSFTLQGFTGELFF.

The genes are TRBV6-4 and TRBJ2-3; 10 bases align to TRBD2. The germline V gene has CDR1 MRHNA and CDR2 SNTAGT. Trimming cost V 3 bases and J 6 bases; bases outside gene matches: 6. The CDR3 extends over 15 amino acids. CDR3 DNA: TGTGCCAGCAGTGAAGGGCTAGCGGGGGTGGATACGCAGTATTTT. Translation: CASSEGLAGVDTQYF.

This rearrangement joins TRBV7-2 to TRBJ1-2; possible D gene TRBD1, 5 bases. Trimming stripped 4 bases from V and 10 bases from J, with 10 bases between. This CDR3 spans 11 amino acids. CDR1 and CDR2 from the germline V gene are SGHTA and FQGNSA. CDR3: CASSSTRVYTF. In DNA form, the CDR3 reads TGTGCCAGCAGCTCCACCAGGGTCTACACCTTC.

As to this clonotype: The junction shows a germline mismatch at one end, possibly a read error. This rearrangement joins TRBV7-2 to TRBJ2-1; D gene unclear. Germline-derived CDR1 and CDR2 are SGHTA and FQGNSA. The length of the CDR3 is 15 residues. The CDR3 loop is CASSYPGFSSNEQFF. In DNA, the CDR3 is TGTGCCAGCAGTTACCCGGGTTTCTCCTCCAATGAGCAGTTCTTC.

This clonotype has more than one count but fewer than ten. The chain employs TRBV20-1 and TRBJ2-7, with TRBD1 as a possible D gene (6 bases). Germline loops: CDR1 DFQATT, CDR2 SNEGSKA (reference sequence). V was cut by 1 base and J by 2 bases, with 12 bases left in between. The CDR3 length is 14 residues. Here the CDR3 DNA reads TGCAGTGCTAGAGGGACAGCTCTAGCCTACGAGCAGTACTTC. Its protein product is CSARGTALAYEQYF.

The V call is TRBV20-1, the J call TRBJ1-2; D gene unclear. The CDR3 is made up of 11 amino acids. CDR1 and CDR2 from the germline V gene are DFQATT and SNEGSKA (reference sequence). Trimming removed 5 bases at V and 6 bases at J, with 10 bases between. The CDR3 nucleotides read TGCAGTGCTGACCCCTATAATGGCTACACCTTC. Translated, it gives CSADPYNGYTF.

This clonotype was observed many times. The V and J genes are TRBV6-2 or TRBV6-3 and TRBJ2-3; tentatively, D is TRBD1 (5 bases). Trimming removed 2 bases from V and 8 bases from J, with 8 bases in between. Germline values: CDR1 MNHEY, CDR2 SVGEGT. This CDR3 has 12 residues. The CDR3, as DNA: TGTGCCAGCAGTTACCTACAGGCTACGCAGTATTTT. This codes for CASSYLQATQYF.

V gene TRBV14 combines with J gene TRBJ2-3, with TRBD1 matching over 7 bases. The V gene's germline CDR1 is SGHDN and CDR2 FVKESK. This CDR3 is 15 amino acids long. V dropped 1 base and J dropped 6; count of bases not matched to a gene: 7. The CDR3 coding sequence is TGTGCCAGCAGCCAAGCCCTAGGGGGCGCGGATACGCAGTATTTT. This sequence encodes CASSQALGGADTQYF.

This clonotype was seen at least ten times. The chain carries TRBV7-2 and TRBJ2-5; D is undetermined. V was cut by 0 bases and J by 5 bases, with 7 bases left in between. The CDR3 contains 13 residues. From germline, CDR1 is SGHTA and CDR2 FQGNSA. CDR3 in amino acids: CASSLAISETQYF. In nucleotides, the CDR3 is TGTGCCAGCAGCTTAGCAATTTCGGAGACCCAGTACTTC.